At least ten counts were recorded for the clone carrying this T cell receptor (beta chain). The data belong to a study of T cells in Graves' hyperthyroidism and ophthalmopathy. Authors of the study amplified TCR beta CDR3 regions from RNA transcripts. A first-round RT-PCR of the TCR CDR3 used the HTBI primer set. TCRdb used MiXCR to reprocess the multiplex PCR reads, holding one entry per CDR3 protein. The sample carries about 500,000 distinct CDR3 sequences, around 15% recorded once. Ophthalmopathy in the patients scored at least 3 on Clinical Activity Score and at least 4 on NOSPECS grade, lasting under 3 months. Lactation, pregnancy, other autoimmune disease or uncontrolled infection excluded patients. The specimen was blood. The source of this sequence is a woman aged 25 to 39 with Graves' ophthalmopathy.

CDR3 loop: CASSLASGGSGANVLTF. The CDR3 coding sequence is TGTGCCAGCAGTTTGGCTAGCGGGGGCTCTGGGGCCAACGTCCTGACTTTC. The chain has TRBV28 and TRBJ2-6, with 10 bases identical to TRBD2. J gave up 0 bases and V 3 bases, and 2 bases lay outside the gene matches. The V gene's germline CDR1 is MDHEN and CDR2 SYDVKM. The CDR3 is made up of 17 amino acids. Together with reference TRBV28 and TRBJ2-6, the CDR3 gives the full variable domain: DVKVTQSSRYLVKRTGEKVFLECVQDMDHENMFWYRQDPGLGLRLIYFSYDVKMKEKGDIPEGYSVSREKKERFSLILESASTNQTSMYLCASSLASGGSGANVLTFGAGSRLTVL.